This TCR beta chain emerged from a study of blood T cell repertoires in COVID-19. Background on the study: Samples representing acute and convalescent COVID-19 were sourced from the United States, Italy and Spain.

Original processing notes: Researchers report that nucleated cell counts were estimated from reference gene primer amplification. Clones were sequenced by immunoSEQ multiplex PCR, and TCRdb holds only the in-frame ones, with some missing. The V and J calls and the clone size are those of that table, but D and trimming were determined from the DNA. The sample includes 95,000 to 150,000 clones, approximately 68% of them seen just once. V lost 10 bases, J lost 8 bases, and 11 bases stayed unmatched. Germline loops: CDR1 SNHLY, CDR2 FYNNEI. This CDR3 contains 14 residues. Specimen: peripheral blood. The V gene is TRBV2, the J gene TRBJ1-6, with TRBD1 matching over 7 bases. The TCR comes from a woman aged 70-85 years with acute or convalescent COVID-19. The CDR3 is CATRGRGMHSPLHF. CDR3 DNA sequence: TGTGCCACCCGGGGCAGGGGGATGCATTCACCCCTCCACTTT.